This TCR beta chain emerged from a study of blood T cell repertoires in COVID-19. Study at large: PBMCs, B-cell-depleted T cells, or T cells were the source of the cDNA or gDNA that made up the material.

V was shortened by 4 bases and J by 2 bases, with 11 bases between the two germline ends. Germline loops: CDR1 LGHDT, CDR2 YNNKEL (reference sequence). There are 14 residues in the CDR3. Original analysis: Quantification of nucleated cells was approximated via reference gene primer amplification. Profiled with immunoSEQ multiplex PCR; TCRdb holds only in-frame clones, not every one. That table supplies the V and J calls and clone size; D and trimming were determined from the DNA. The table lists roughly 190,000 clones, more than 75% of them singletons, with approximately 4.5% in the top ten. Material: peripheral blood. This sequence joins TRBV3-1 (or the pseudogene TRBV3-2) and TRBJ1-1, with a possible D match to TRBD1 (6 bases). This clonotype was obtained from a human donor in a cohort sampled during active COVID-19. DNA for the CDR3: TGTGCCAGCAGCCTCAGGACAGCTAACACTGAAGCTTTCTTT. Protein product: CASSLRTANTEAFF.